A single sample gave rise to the 31 T cell receptor beta chains below, sequenced in a study of cytomegalovirus exposure and HLA in healthy donors. With 60 Vbeta and 13 Jbeta primers, the PCR was carried out. The protocol was immunoSEQ multiplex PCR, while the TCRdb copy is restricted to in-frame clones and leaves out a portion. The sample has roughly 87,000 clones; roughly 80% are singletons. The material sequenced was PBMCs. The origin of the receptors is a woman aged 40 to 50 in good health and CMV-seropositive.

On this clone: This sample includes further DNA sequences coding for the same CDR3. V gene TRBV11-2 combines with J gene TRBJ2-1; 7 bases match TRBD2. Looked up from germline, CDR1 is SGHAT and CDR2 is FQNNGV. The CDR3 has 15 amino acids. Losses at the gene ends were 3 bases for V and 4 bases for J; bases not matched to a gene: 6. CDR3 in amino acids: CASSFSGYLYNEQFF. The CDR3 DNA reads TGTGCCAGCAGCTTTAGCGGGTACCTTTACAATGAGCAGTTCTTC.

This clone was detected only once. The rearrangement joins TRBV28 to TRBJ1-1; 10 bases match TRBD1. Trimming cost V 0 bases and J 1 base; bases outside gene matches: 2. CDR1 is MDHEN and CDR2 is SYDVKM in the germline V gene. The CDR3 totals 16 residues. CDR3 residues: CASSLWGQGPNTEAFF. The CDR3 DNA reads as TGTGCCAGCAGTTTATGGGGACAGGGGCCGAACACTGAAGCTTTCTTT. The full variable domain, completed using reference TRBV28 and TRBJ1-1, is DVKVTQSSRYLVKRTGEKVFLECVQDMDHENMFWYRQDPGLGLRLIYFSYDVKMKEKGDIPEGYSVSREKKERFSLILESASTNQTSMYLCASSLWGQGPNTEAFFGQGTRLTVV.

The chain recombines TRBV27 with TRBJ1-1; 9 bases align to TRBD1. Trimming cost V 5 bases and J 4 bases; bases outside gene matches: 2. In germline, CDR1 is MNHEY, CDR2 SMNVEV (reference sequence). The CDR3 runs 13 residues. The DNA for the CDR3 is TGTGCCAGCAGTAACAGGGGGCGCACTGAAGCTTTCTTT. Protein product: CASSNRGRTEAFF.

J is TRBJ2-3 and V is TRBV15; TRBD2 is a possible D gene (6 bases). CDR3 length: 17 residues. Trimming removed 2 bases from V and 0 bases from J, with 15 bases in between. The germline V gene has CDR1 LNHNV and CDR2 YYDKDF (reference sequence). The CDR3 region is CATSRPNKLASTDTQYF. CDR3 bases: TGTGCCACCAGCAGACCCAATAAACTAGCTAGCACAGATACGCAGTATTTT.

This clone was observed once. The rearrangement links TRBV4-2 to TRBJ2-7; 8 bases match TRBD2. This CDR3 comprises 15 residues. Germline loops: CDR1 LGHNA, CDR2 YNFKEQ. V gave up 0 bases and J gave up 0 bases; unmatched junction bases: 1. CDR3 region: CASSQDTSGSYEQYF. CDR3 bases: TGTGCCAGCAGCCAAGATACTAGCGGCTCCTACGAGCAGTACTTC.

V is TRBV19 and J is TRBJ2-7; possibly TRBD1 for D (5 bases). Trimming pared 2 bases from V and 3 bases from J, leaving 11 bases between. The germline V gene has CDR1 LNHDA and CDR2 SQIVND (reference sequence). The CDR3 is 14 residues long. CDR3 in DNA: TGTGCCAGTAGTATACTCGGAGACAGCTACGAGCAGTACTTC. As protein: CASSILGDSYEQYF. Complete variable domain (other parts from reference TRBV19 and TRBJ2-7): DGGITQSPKYLFRKEGQNVTLSCEQNLNHDAMYWYRQDPGQGLRLIYYSQIVNDFQKGDIAEGYSVSREKKESFPLTVTSAQKNPTAFYLCASSILGDSYEQYFGPGTRLTVT.

A single count supports this clone. V and J are TRBV7-2 and TRBJ2-1, with 9 bases that match TRBD2. Germline assignment: CDR1 SGHTA and CDR2 FQGNSA. V gave up 1 base and J gave up 7 bases; unmatched junction bases: 5. The CDR3 extends over 15 amino acids. This CDR3 reads CASSLVSSGTNEQFF. The CDR3 DNA sequence: TGTGCCAGCAGCTTAGTGTCTAGCGGGACTAATGAGCAGTTCTTC.

The chain couples TRBV28 to TRBJ1-1; D unresolved. This CDR3 spans 14 amino acids. V lost 4 bases, J lost 1 base, and 10 bases lay in between. Germline values: CDR1 MDHEN, CDR2 SYDVKM. The CDR3 coding sequence is TGTGCCAGCAGTTCAAGACTGGGGAACACTGAAGCTTTCTTT. It codes for CASSSRLGNTEAFF.

This clone was recorded a few times. The chain has TRBV5-8 and TRBJ2-3, with TRBD2 matching over 9 bases. The trim removed 0 bases at V and 0 bases at J, leaving 5 bases unmatched. The CDR3 runs to 17 residues. Germline CDR1 is SGHTS and CDR2 is YDEGEE. The CDR3, as DNA: TGTGCCAGCAGCTTGGTTGGCGGGGGGGCTAGCACAGATACGCAGTATTTT. Translating gives CASSLVGGGASTDTQYF.

V usage is TRBV5-1 and J usage is TRBJ2-7; D remains ambiguous. There are 15 residues in the CDR3. V was clipped by 0 bases and J by 0 bases, with 10 bases between them. The germline V gene has CDR1 SGHRS and CDR2 YFSETQ. The CDR3 sequence: CASSLEASFSYEQYF. CDR3 DNA: TGCGCCAGCAGCTTGGAAGCCTCGTTCTCCTACGAGCAGTACTTC.

This clone was observed a single time. The rearrangement joins TRBV2 to TRBJ2-4; 7 bases align to TRBD2. J was trimmed by 5 bases and V by 8 bases; bases with no gene match: 15. Germline V lookup: CDR1 SNHLY, CDR2 FYNNEI. CDR3 length equals 16 residues. CDR3 region: CASDWVRGGDENIQYF. CDR3 in DNA: TGTGCCAGCGATTGGGTACGGGGAGGGGATGAAAACATTCAGTACTTC.

This sequence joins TRBV20-1 and TRBJ1-1, with a tentative D call TRBD1 (6 bases). Trimming shortened V by 5 bases and J by 11 bases, and 12 bases separated the two germline ends. Germline V lookup: CDR1 DFQATT, CDR2 SNEGSKA (reference sequence). The CDR3 has 10 residues. The CDR3 region is CSAGTGSAFF. The CDR3 bases are TGCAGTGCTGGAACAGGGTCCGCTTTCTTT.

CDR3 protein: CASSITPGGEGQPQHF. The CDR3, as DNA: TGTGCCAGTAGTATAACCCCAGGGGGTGAGGGTCAGCCCCAGCATTTT. This chain connects TRBV19 to TRBJ1-5; 7 nucleotides align to TRBD1. From germline, CDR1 is LNHDA and CDR2 SQIVND (reference sequence). The length of the CDR3 is 16 residues. Trimming took 2 bases from V and 6 from J; bases not matched to a gene: 10. The complete variable domain, with remaining parts taken from reference TRBV19 and TRBJ1-5, reads DGGITQSPKYLFRKEGQNVTLSCEQNLNHDAMYWYRQDPGQGLRLIYYSQIVNDFQKGDIAEGYSVSREKKESFPLTVTSAQKNPTAFYLCASSITPGGEGQPQHFGDGTRLSIL.

The genes are TRBV28 and TRBJ1-2, with D perhaps matching TRBD1 (5 bases). Trimming pared 3 bases from V and 4 bases from J, leaving 12 bases between. Germline V CDR1 and CDR2: MDHEN, SYDVKM. The CDR3 has 14 residues. For the CDR3, the DNA is TGTGCCAGCAGTTTGGGGGAGGAGGGCTATGGCTACACCTTC. This encodes CASSLGEEGYGYTF.

The chain has TRBV7-9 and TRBJ1-1; possibly TRBD1 for D (6 bases). Trimming took 0 bases from V and 4 from J, leaving 6 bases between them. From germline, CDR1 is SEHNR and CDR2 FQNEAQ (reference sequence). There are 13 residues in the CDR3. Written as DNA, the CDR3 is TGTGCCAGCAGCTTAGCCAGGGGCACTGAAGCTTTCTTT. This translates into CASSLARGTEAFF.

This clone was recorded a few times. V gene TRBV11-3 combines with J gene TRBJ1-1; D is perhaps TRBD1 (5 bases). The germline V gene encodes CDR1 SGHNT and CDR2 YENEEA. This CDR3 contains 18 residues. Trimming removed 5 bases from V and 4 bases from J, with 26 bases in between. CDR3 DNA: TGTGCCAGCAGCAAAACAGGTCCCGAGAGACGCCAGGGCACTGAAGCTTTCTTT. This encodes CASSKTGPERRQGTEAFF.

The sample holds a few counts of this clone. The rearrangement links TRBV29-1 to TRBJ1-3, with D possibly TRBD1 on 5 matching bases. The germline V gene has CDR1 SQVTM and CDR2 ANQGSEA. Trimming took 4 bases from V and 1 from J, leaving 8 bases between them. This CDR3 contains 13 residues. The CDR3 DNA reads TGCAGCGTTGTGACAGCGTCTGGAAACACCATATATTTT. Residues: CSVVTASGNTIYF.

The rearrangement uses TRBV6-1 and TRBJ1-6; no definite D call. The CDR3 has 17 residues. CDR1 is MNHNS, CDR2 SASEGT, per germline. Trimming stripped 3 bases from V and 0 bases from J, with 12 bases between. The CDR3 DNA follows: TGTGCCAGCAGTGACTTGGCCTCTCTCTCCTATAATTCACCCCTCCACTTT. This gives the protein CASSDLASLSYNSPLHF.

This clone has just one count. This sequence joins TRBV6-5 and TRBJ1-1; TRBD1 agrees at 12 bases. The germline CDR1 and CDR2 sequences are MNHEY and SVGAGI. The CDR3 loop spans 15 amino acids. V gave up 8 bases and J gave up 1 base; unmatched junction bases: 5. The CDR3 loop is CASRDRGRSNTEAFF. Here the CDR3 DNA reads TGTGCCAGCCGGGACAGGGGGCGTTCGAACACTGAAGCTTTCTTT.

The gene calls are TRBV11-2 and TRBJ1-4; D is uncertain. CDR3 size: 15 residues. V was cut by 3 bases and J by 3 bases, with 11 bases left in between. Germline assignment: CDR1 SGHAT and CDR2 FQNNGV. The CDR3 region has the DNA TGTGCCAGCAGCTTTTCCACAGTCTCTAATGAAAAACTGTTTTTT. It codes for CASSFSTVSNEKLFF.

This rearrangement joins TRBV5-1 to TRBJ1-2; 7 bases line up with TRBD1. This CDR3 has 15 amino acids. Germline V CDR1 and CDR2: SGHRS, YFSETQ. V dropped 5 bases and J dropped 3; count of bases not matched to a gene: 10. This CDR3 reads CASRSGGQRHYGYTF. The CDR3 DNA reads as TGCGCCAGCAGGTCCGGGGGACAGCGTCACTATGGCTACACCTTC.

The sample holds one count of this clone. V gene TRBV14 combines with J gene TRBJ2-7; D may be TRBD2 (5 bases). This CDR3 comprises 16 residues. Trimming removed 0 bases from V and 1 base from J, with 13 bases in between. Germline-derived CDR1 and CDR2 are SGHDN and FVKESK. The chain's CDR3 is CASSQELGAGSYEQYF. Written as DNA, the CDR3 is TGTGCCAGCAGCCAAGAACTCGGTGCGGGTTCCTACGAGCAGTACTTC.

This chain connects TRBV5-6 to TRBJ2-1; the D gene is possibly TRBD2 (5 bases). The CDR3 length is 16 residues. V lost 0 bases, J lost 1 base, and 11 bases lay in between. CDR1 is SGHDT and CDR2 is YYEEEE in the germline V gene. The CDR3 sequence: CASSLAGGLSYNEQFF. The CDR3 nucleotides are TGTGCCAGCAGCTTGGCTGGCGGGCTATCCTACAATGAGCAGTTCTTC.

CDR3 nucleotides: TGCGCCAGCAGCCAAGTCGGACAGGCTAACAATGAGCAGTTCTTC. Translating it yields CASSQVGQANNEQFF. This chain links TRBV4-3 with TRBJ2-1; 7 positions agree with TRBD1. The CDR3 spans 15 residues. Germline V lookup: CDR1 LGHNA, CDR2 YSLEER. Unmatched junction bases numbered 5, after V lost 1 base and J lost 5 bases.

The gene calls are TRBV7-2 and TRBJ2-5, with D possibly TRBD2 on 6 matching bases. The J call is doubtful: the DNA matches TRBJ2-7 better. The CDR3 spans 15 residues. The germline V gene has CDR1 SGHTA and CDR2 FQGNSA. The DNA for the CDR3 is TGTGCCAGCAGCTTTTGGGACTCGGGGTACGACGAGCAGTACTTC. The encoded protein is CASSFWDSGYDEQYF.

This clone is classed as large. V gene TRBV6-5 combines with J gene TRBJ2-6; D might be TRBD2 (5 bases). V lost 4 bases to trimming and J lost 0 bases, with 10 bases between them. Per germline, CDR1 MNHEY and CDR2 SVGAGI. This CDR3 is built from 16 residues. The CDR3 loop reads CASSSPGLSGANVLTF. For the CDR3, the DNA is TGTGCCAGCAGTTCCCCCGGACTCTCTGGGGCCAACGTCCTGACTTTC.

This sequence joins TRBV4-2 and TRBJ2-2; D gene unclear. The V gene's germline CDR1 is LGHNA and CDR2 YNFKEQ. The V end lost 4 bases, the J end lost 3 bases, and 24 bases lay between the germline ends. This CDR3 has 19 residues. CDR3 residues: CASSPSPAPIRDDTGELFF. In DNA form, the CDR3 reads TGTGCCAGCAGCCCAAGTCCAGCGCCCATTCGTGATGACACCGGGGAGCTGTTTTTT.

In its sample, this clone was seen once. J is TRBJ2-7 and V is TRBV2; 9 bases are a match to TRBD1. Germline CDR1 is SNHLY and CDR2 is FYNNEI. This CDR3 region has 15 residues. V lost 8 bases, J lost 6 bases, and 14 bases stayed unmatched. For the CDR3, the DNA is TGTGCCAGCTTGGGGCCGGGACAGGGTTTTTCCGAGCAGTACTTC. Protein sequence: CASLGPGQGFSEQYF.

This clone has only a few counts. The gene calls are TRBV19 and TRBJ1-5; D might be TRBD1 (6 bases). There are 19 residues in the CDR3. V was cut by 3 bases and J by 1 base, with 22 bases left in between. CDR1 is LNHDA, CDR2 SQIVND, per germline (reference sequence). CDR3 bases: TGTGCCAGTAGTATCCCCGCGAGTTGGGCAGGGGAGAGCAATCAGCCCCAGCATTTT. It encodes CASSIPASWAGESNQPQHF. The full variable domain, in which reference TRBV19 and TRBJ1-5 provide the parts outside the CDR3, is DGGITQSPKYLFRKEGQNVTLSCEQNLNHDAMYWYRQDPGQGLRLIYYSQIVNDFQKGDIAEGYSVSREKKESFPLTVTSAQKNPTAFYLCASSIPASWAGESNQPQHFGDGTRLSIL.

The chain joins TRBV30 to TRBJ2-5; possibly TRBD1 for D (5 bases). The CDR3 is 14 residues long. Germline assignment: CDR1 GTSNPN and CDR2 SVGIG (reference sequence). V gave up 0 bases and J gave up 5 bases, with 13 bases separating them. Here the CDR3 DNA reads TGTGCCTGGAGTGTCCTACAGGTGTCGGAGACCCAGTACTTC. Its protein product is CAWSVLQVSETQYF.

This rearrangement joins TRBV6-5 to TRBJ2-3; D is unclear. V shed 2 bases and J shed 2 bases, with 5 bases lying between them. Germline CDR1 is MNHEY and CDR2 is SVGAGI. CDR3 length: 13 amino acids. CDR3 sequence (DNA): TGTGCCAGCAGTTACCAAATCACAGATACGCAGTATTTT. Translated: CASSYQITDTQYF.